The 11 T cell receptor beta chains given below trace back to one sample, sequenced in a study of T cell repertoires in cytomegalovirus infection. TCRdb fed the reads into MiXCR, producing one record per CDR3 protein. The profile shows 640,000 or so distinct CDR3 sequences, around 32% of them singletons. Their specific antigens are unknown. The sample consisted of cultured PBMCs, taken from culture after CMV antigen stimulation. The source is a human donor in good health (CMV status not recorded). Some clones in this sample may be carry-over from other donors' samples.

This clonotype was picked up a small number of times. The chain joins TRBV7-2 to TRBJ2-2; 9 positions match TRBD1. Germline V CDR1 and CDR2: SGHTA, FQGNSA. The V and J ends lost 5 bases and 5 bases, in that order; junction bases with no gene match: 6. CDR3 length equals 15 residues. CDR3 nucleotide sequence: TGTGCCAGCAGCCGGGACAGGGAGGGTACCGGGGAGCTGTTTTTT. Protein product: CASSRDREGTGELFF.

This clonotype appeared many times. The genes are TRBV7-2 and TRBJ1-4; no clear D gene. The germline gives CDR1 SGHTA, CDR2 FQGNSA. V lost 1 base and J lost 8, with 17 bases in between. There are 16 residues in the CDR3. This CDR3 reads CASSLEVGRINEKLFF. For the CDR3, the DNA is TGTGCCAGCAGCTTAGAAGTCGGGAGGATCAACGAAAAACTGTTTTTT.

This clonotype was counted only a few times. The genes are TRBV14 and TRBJ1-4; D is ambiguous. The germline V gene encodes CDR1 SGHDN and CDR2 FVKESK. With 3 bases removed from V and 6 bases from J, the gap between germline ends came to 11 bases. The CDR3 is made up of 14 amino acids. The CDR3 bases are TGTGCCAGCAGCCAGCGAGGGCGGGATGAAAAACTGTTTTTT. This sequence encodes CASSQRGRDEKLFF.

The chain has TRBV7-9 and TRBJ1-2, with D unresolved. Trimming stripped 4 bases from V and 4 bases from J, with 10 bases between. The CDR3 spans 13 residues. Germline-derived CDR1 and CDR2 are SEHNR and FQNEAQ (reference sequence). CDR3 DNA: TGTGCCAGCAGCTCCCCACAAGGCTATGGCTACACCTTC. Translated, it gives CASSSPQGYGYTF.

The chain employs TRBV19 and TRBJ2-1, with D tentatively TRBD2 (6 bases). The V end was cut by 6 bases, the J end by 4 bases, with 16 bases between. This CDR3 comprises 15 residues. Germline assignment: CDR1 LNHDA and CDR2 SQIVND (reference sequence). The CDR3 sequence: CASRPGTLSYNEQFF. The CDR3, as DNA: TGTGCCAGTAGACCCGGGACTTTAAGTTACAATGAGCAGTTCTTC.

This clonotype was seen at least ten times. The chain has TRBV7-8 and TRBJ2-3, with 10 positions matching TRBD2. V dropped 5 bases and J dropped 1; count of bases not matched to a gene: 3. The germline gives CDR1 SGHVS, CDR2 FQNEAQ. The CDR3 loop spans 15 amino acids. CDR3: CASSRGLAGTDTQYF. In nucleotides, the CDR3 is TGTGCCAGCAGCCGAGGACTAGCGGGCACAGATACGCAGTATTTT.

The chain uses TRBV28 and TRBJ1-1, with D tentatively TRBD1 (5 bases). CDR3 length: 12 residues. V was trimmed by 8 bases and J by 11 bases, leaving 18 bases between them. Looked up from germline, CDR1 is MDHEN and CDR2 is SYDVKM. The CDR3 DNA follows: TGTGCCAGCGGCACCTGGGGGAGGGGTGCTTTCTTT. It is translated as CASGTWGRGAFF.

This sequence joins TRBV7-9 and TRBJ2-3; no firm D call. V lost 4 bases, J lost 2 bases, and 10 bases lay in between. This CDR3 is 14 amino acids long. CDR1 is SEHNR and CDR2 is FQNEAQ in the germline V gene (reference sequence). In DNA form, the CDR3 reads TGTGCCAGCAGCTACACCTACGACACAGATACGCAGTATTTT. Translating it yields CASSYTYDTDTQYF.

This clonotype was seen ten or more times. This chain uses TRBV7-8 with TRBJ1-5, with D maybe TRBD1 (6 bases). V lost 4 bases to trimming and J lost 2 bases, with 12 bases between them. This CDR3 has 15 residues. The V gene's germline CDR1 is SGHVS and CDR2 FQNEAQ. In nucleotides, the CDR3 is TGTGCCAGCAGCTCCCGGGACATGGGCAATCAGCCCCAGCATTTT. Residues: CASSSRDMGNQPQHF.

The J gene is TRBJ2-7, the V gene TRBV6-5; D is unresolved. The CDR3 runs 14 residues. Trimming stripped 5 bases from V and 0 bases from J, with 11 bases between. Per germline, CDR1 MNHEY and CDR2 SVGAGI. CDR3 loop: CASSPRVSSYEQYF. The CDR3 coding sequence is TGTGCCAGCAGTCCCCGCGTGAGCTCCTACGAGCAGTACTTC.

As regards this clonotype: At one boundary the junction diverges from the germline segment, which might be a read error. The chain has TRBV7-6 and TRBJ2-2; tentative D call: TRBD2 (6 bases). CDR3 size: 13 residues. Germline CDR1 reads SGHVS; CDR2 reads FNYEAQ. CDR3 protein: CASRLAEPGELFF. The CDR3 nucleotides read TGTGCCAGCAGATTAGCGGAGCCCGGGGAGCTGTTTTTT.